A selection of T cell receptor beta chains follows, all from one sample in a study of cytomegalovirus exposure and HLA in healthy donors. Profiling relied on immunoSEQ multiplex PCR, and the TCRdb table lists in-frame clones only, not all of them. The repertoire holds 130,000 to 150,000 clones, 60% to 80% seen once, with 4.5% to 6% in the top ten. The sample consisted of PBMCs. The receptors originated from a woman between 45 and 65 years old in good health and CMV-seronegative. CDR3s include the opening cysteine and the closing phenylalanine or tryptophan. A D gene is named only where the DNA matches it firmly. Some rows have no size entry. The others give once, few or many, or a class for an expanded clone.

j_gene: TRBJ2-3
v_gene: TRBV5-6
abundance: once
d_gene: NA
CDR3nt: TGTGCCAGCAGCCCGACCTGGCTAGCTAGTAGATGGGATACGCAGTATTTT
CDR3aa: CASSPTWLASRWDTQYF

j_gene: TRBJ2-1
v_gene: TRBV5-4
abundance: NA
d_gene: NA
CDR3nt: TGTGCCAGCAGCTTGGATTCTAGCAAGAATGAGCAGTTCTTC
CDR3aa: CASSLDSSKNEQFF

j_gene: TRBJ2-1
v_gene: TRBV4-3
abundance: few
d_gene: NA
CDR3nt: TGCGCCAGCAGCCAAGTATCTCGGAGCTCCTACAATGAGCAGTTCTTC
CDR3aa: CASSQVSRSSYNEQFF

j_gene: TRBJ2-7
v_gene: TRBV7-3
abundance: once
d_gene: NA
CDR3nt: TGTGCCAGCAGCTTAACGGCGGGGGCCGGCTACGAGCAGTACTTC
CDR3aa: CASSLTAGAGYEQYF

j_gene: TRBJ2-1
v_gene: TRBV4-1
abundance: NA
d_gene: NA
CDR3nt: TGCGCCAGCAGCAAAAAACCCCGCGGGGATTCCTCCTACAATGAGCAGTTCTTC
CDR3aa: CASSKKPRGDSSYNEQFF

j_gene: TRBJ1-4
v_gene: TRBV29-1
abundance: NA
d_gene: NA
CDR3nt: TGCAGCGTTGATCTCCTAGGGGATGAAAAACTGTTTTTT
CDR3aa: CSVDLLGDEKLFF

j_gene: TRBJ1-2
v_gene: TRBV30
abundance: NA
d_gene: NA
CDR3nt: TGTGCCTGGAGTTTTCCTATCTATGGCTACACCTTC
CDR3aa: CAWSFPIYGYTF

j_gene: TRBJ1-1
v_gene: TRBV5-4
abundance: NA
d_gene: NA
CDR3nt: TGTGCCAGCAGCTTCGAGCGGGACACTGAAGCTTTCTTT
CDR3aa: CASSFERDTEAFF

j_gene: TRBJ1-2
v_gene: TRBV6-6
abundance: NA
d_gene: NA
CDR3nt: TGTGCCAGCAGTTCCGACAGCTATGGCTACACCTTC
CDR3aa: CASSSDSYGYTF

j_gene: TRBJ2-3
v_gene: TRBV6-5
abundance: few
d_gene: NA
CDR3nt: TGTGCCAGCAGTTACTCGAGAGGCCCAGATACGCAGTATTTT
CDR3aa: CASSYSRGPDTQYF

j_gene: TRBJ2-1
v_gene: TRBV5-8
abundance: NA
d_gene: NA
CDR3nt: TGTGCCAGCACCAGAGGGGGGGGGACCCCCAATGAGCAGTTCTTC
CDR3aa: CASTRGGGTPNEQFF

j_gene: TRBJ2-5
v_gene: TRBV11-2
abundance: NA
d_gene: TRBD1
CDR3nt: TGTGCCAGCAGCTCCCTAAGGGGGCTCTGGGAGACCCAGTACTTC
CDR3aa: CASSSLRGLWETQYF

j_gene: TRBJ1-2
v_gene: TRBV29-1
abundance: NA
d_gene: NA
CDR3nt: TGCAGCGTTGAAAGGCAGGGGCCCTATGGCTACACCTTC
CDR3aa: CSVERQGPYGYTF

j_gene: TRBJ2-6
v_gene: TRBV13
abundance: NA
d_gene: NA
CDR3nt: TGTGCCAGCAGATCCGCGACAGGTTTTAGCTCTGGGGCCAACGTCCTGACTTTC
CDR3aa: CASRSATGFSSGANVLTF

j_gene: TRBJ2-3
v_gene: TRBV11-2
abundance: NA
d_gene: NA
CDR3nt: TGTGCCAGCAGCTTCCCTAGCACAGATACGCAGTATTTT
CDR3aa: CASSFPSTDTQYF

j_gene: TRBJ1-2
v_gene: TRBV6-5
abundance: NA
d_gene: NA
CDR3nt: TGTGCCAGCAGTGGCAACAGGGCTAGCCTAGATGGCTACACCTTC
CDR3aa: CASSGNRASLDGYTF

j_gene: TRBJ1-5
v_gene: TRBV30
abundance: NA
d_gene: NA
CDR3nt: TGTGCCTGGAGTGCAAGAGATCAGCCCCAGCATTTT
CDR3aa: CAWSARDQPQHF

j_gene: TRBJ2-7
v_gene: TRBV30
abundance: NA
d_gene: NA
CDR3nt: TGTGCCTGGACCAGGGTCCAGTACGAGCAGTACTTC
CDR3aa: CAWTRVQYEQYF

j_gene: TRBJ1-2
v_gene: TRBV4-3
abundance: once
d_gene: NA
CDR3nt: TGCGCCAGCAGCGCGTCGGGGAACTATGGCTACACCTTC
CDR3aa: CASSASGNYGYTF

j_gene: TRBJ1-1
v_gene: TRBV11-3
abundance: NA
d_gene: NA
CDR3nt: TGTGCCAGCAGCTCTAGCCGGAAGGTCTCTGAAGCTTTCTTT
CDR3aa: CASSSSRKVSEAFF

j_gene: TRBJ2-1
v_gene: TRBV19
abundance: NA
d_gene: TRBD1
CDR3nt: TGTGCCAGTAGTATAGACACAGGGGGCGTCGTAGGGCGCAATGAGCAGTTCTTC
CDR3aa: CASSIDTGGVVGRNEQFF

j_gene: TRBJ2-7
v_gene: TRBV15
abundance: NA
d_gene: TRBD1
CDR3nt: TGTGCCACCAGGGGGGACAGCTCCTACGAGCAGTACTTC
CDR3aa: CATRGDSSYEQYF

j_gene: TRBJ1-2
v_gene: TRBV29-1
abundance: NA
d_gene: TRBD1
CDR3nt: TGCAGCGTTGATGCTACAGGGGATCCTGGCTACACCTTC
CDR3aa: CSVDATGDPGYTF

j_gene: TRBJ1-1
v_gene: TRBV10-3
abundance: NA
d_gene: NA
CDR3nt: TGTGCCATCACTGGTTACAAGAACACTGAAGCTTTCTTT
CDR3aa: CAITGYKNTEAFF

j_gene: TRBJ2-5
v_gene: TRBV15
abundance: NA
d_gene: TRBD2
CDR3nt: TGTGCCACCAGCAGAGATCAGGCGGGGGGGGAGACCCAGTACTTC
CDR3aa: CATSRDQAGGETQYF

j_gene: TRBJ2-2
v_gene: TRBV5-4
abundance: NA
d_gene: TRBD2
CDR3nt: TGTGCCAGCAGCTCCAATAGCGGGGGGGGTACCGGGGAGCTGTTTTTT
CDR3aa: CASSSNSGGGTGELFF

j_gene: TRBJ1-5
v_gene: TRBV6-4
abundance: NA
d_gene: TRBD1
CDR3nt: TGTGCCAGCAGCCGGGACAGGGGAGGACCCCAGCATTTT
CDR3aa: CASSRDRGGPQHF

j_gene: TRBJ1-1
v_gene: TRBV27
abundance: NA
d_gene: TRBD1
CDR3nt: TGTGCCAGCAGTAAAATACAGGGGCGAAATAAGAACACTGAAGCTTTCTTT
CDR3aa: CASSKIQGRNKNTEAFF

j_gene: TRBJ2-3
v_gene: TRBV5-4
abundance: NA
d_gene: TRBD2
CDR3nt: TGTGCCAGCAGCCCGGCGGGGGGCAGATCTAGGTCAGATACGCAGTATTTT
CDR3aa: CASSPAGGRSRSDTQYF

j_gene: TRBJ2-5
v_gene: TRBV27
abundance: once
d_gene: NA
CDR3nt: TGTGCCAGCAGTTTAGGGGGGATGAAGACCCAGTACTTC
CDR3aa: CASSLGGMKTQYF

j_gene: TRBJ2-7
v_gene: TRBV19
abundance: NA
d_gene: NA
CDR3nt: TGTGCCAGTAGTGGTGGGACTCCGGTCTCCTACGAGCAGTACTTC
CDR3aa: CASSGGTPVSYEQYF

j_gene: TRBJ1-1
v_gene: TRBV10-3
abundance: NA
d_gene: TRBD1
CDR3nt: TGTGCAGGGGGCAGGGGGATTACTGAAGCTTTCTTT
CDR3aa: CAGGRGITEAFF

j_gene: TRBJ1-2
v_gene: TRBV19
abundance: NA
d_gene: NA
CDR3nt: TGTGCCAGTAGTGCGAACAGGGTTGGCTACACCTTC
CDR3aa: CASSANRVGYTF

j_gene: TRBJ2-1
v_gene: TRBV5-4
abundance: once
d_gene: TRBD1
CDR3nt: TGTGCCAGCAGCGGCGACAGGGTCAATGAGCAGTTCTTC
CDR3aa: CASSGDRVNEQFF

j_gene: TRBJ2-3
v_gene: TRBV7-2
abundance: NA
d_gene: NA
CDR3nt: TGTGCCAGCAGCTTCGGGGGGCGGGGCACAGATACGCAGTATTTT
CDR3aa: CASSFGGRGTDTQYF

j_gene: TRBJ2-7
v_gene: TRBV12-5
abundance: NA
d_gene: NA
CDR3nt: TGTGCTAGTGGTTTGTTAGATTACGAGCAGTACTTC
CDR3aa: CASGLLDYEQYF

j_gene: TRBJ1-5
v_gene: TRBV10-3
abundance: NA
d_gene: TRBD1
CDR3nt: TGTGCCATCAGCTGGGACAGGTATAGCAATCAGCCCCAGCATTTT
CDR3aa: CAISWDRYSNQPQHF

j_gene: TRBJ1-3
v_gene: TRBV6-5
abundance: NA
d_gene: NA
CDR3nt: TGTGCCAGCAGTTACTCGCTGCGAATTACTGGAAACACCATATATTTT
CDR3aa: CASSYSLRITGNTIYF

j_gene: TRBJ2-7
v_gene: TRBV6-6
abundance: NA
d_gene: NA
CDR3nt: TGTGCCAGCAGTTCCCTACTCGGGGGGCTTACCTACTTC
CDR3aa: CASSSLLGGLTYF

j_gene: TRBJ2-7
v_gene: TRBV6-1
abundance: NA
d_gene: NA
CDR3nt: TGTGCCAGCAGTGCAGGGTCTCGCTACGAGCAGTACTTC
CDR3aa: CASSAGSRYEQYF

j_gene: TRBJ2-1
v_gene: TRBV5-1
abundance: NA
d_gene: TRBD2
CDR3nt: TGCGCCAGCAGCCTTGTGGGACTAGCGGGGGGACACAATGAGCAGTTCTTC
CDR3aa: CASSLVGLAGGHNEQFF

j_gene: TRBJ2-4
v_gene: TRBV5-5
abundance: NA
d_gene: NA
CDR3nt: TGTGCCAGCAGCATACCTGGACTCCCCGGGAGCATTCAGTACTTC
CDR3aa: CASSIPGLPGSIQYF

j_gene: TRBJ1-4
v_gene: TRBV5-4
abundance: NA
d_gene: NA
CDR3nt: TGTGCCAGCAGCTTGGGGACAGATGAAAAACTGTTTTTT
CDR3aa: CASSLGTDEKLFF

j_gene: TRBJ2-2
v_gene: TRBV19
abundance: once
d_gene: TRBD1
CDR3nt: TGTGCCAGTGGTCCCGGGACAGGGGACACCGGGGAGCTGTTTTTT
CDR3aa: CASGPGTGDTGELFF

j_gene: TRBJ1-2
v_gene: TRBV4-3
abundance: NA
d_gene: NA
CDR3nt: TGCGCCAGCAGCCAAGGTTACCCCGACGCCAGGGATGGCTACACCTTC
CDR3aa: CASSQGYPDARDGYTF

j_gene: TRBJ1-5
v_gene: TRBV19
abundance: NA
d_gene: NA
CDR3nt: TGTGCCAGTAGTATCAGGGCGCAATATAGCAATCAGCCCCAGCATTTT
CDR3aa: CASSIRAQYSNQPQHF

j_gene: TRBJ2-7
v_gene: TRBV28
abundance: once
d_gene: TRBD1
CDR3nt: TGTGCCAGCAGTCTAACAGGGGCCGAGCAGTACTTC
CDR3aa: CASSLTGAEQYF

j_gene: TRBJ1-4
v_gene: TRBV7-2
abundance: NA
d_gene: NA
CDR3nt: TGTGCCAGCGCCCAGGGAGGGGATGAAAAACTGTTTTTT
CDR3aa: CASAQGGDEKLFF

j_gene: TRBJ1-1
v_gene: TRBV6-6
abundance: few
d_gene: TRBD1
CDR3nt: TGTGCCAGCAGTTACTCGGGACAGGGAAACACTGAAGCTTTCTTT
CDR3aa: CASSYSGQGNTEAFF

j_gene: TRBJ2-5
v_gene: TRBV30
abundance: NA
d_gene: TRBD2
CDR3nt: TGTGCCTGGAGTCCCGGGGAAGCGGGGGACACCCAGTACTTC
CDR3aa: CAWSPGEAGDTQYF

j_gene: TRBJ1-3
v_gene: TRBV19
abundance: NA
d_gene: TRBD1
CDR3nt: TGTGCCAGTAGTACCCAGACAGGGTCTGGAAACACCATATATTTT
CDR3aa: CASSTQTGSGNTIYF

j_gene: TRBJ1-2
v_gene: TRBV6-4
abundance: NA
d_gene: TRBD1
CDR3nt: TGTGCCAGCAGAATATCGGGACAGGGTACGGCTGGCTACACCTTC
CDR3aa: CASRISGQGTAGYTF

j_gene: TRBJ2-7
v_gene: TRBV28
abundance: NA
d_gene: NA
CDR3nt: TGTGCCAGCAGGATATGGGCCCGGGGAGAGCAGTACTTC
CDR3aa: CASRIWARGEQYF

j_gene: TRBJ1-2
v_gene: TRBV14
abundance: NA
d_gene: NA
CDR3nt: TGTGCCAGCAGCCAAGAGTTCCAAGCGCCAGGGGGCTACACCTTC
CDR3aa: CASSQEFQAPGGYTF

j_gene: TRBJ2-1
v_gene: TRBV27
abundance: once
d_gene: NA
CDR3nt: TGTGCCAGCAGTTTCCCGGGGATCAATGAGCAGTTCTTC
CDR3aa: CASSFPGINEQFF

j_gene: TRBJ1-5
v_gene: TRBV6-1
abundance: NA
d_gene: NA
CDR3nt: TGTGCCAGCAGTGAACAGGGACAAGAGCAGCCCCAGCATTTT
CDR3aa: CASSEQGQEQPQHF

j_gene: TRBJ2-3
v_gene: TRBV5-1
abundance: once
d_gene: TRBD1
CDR3nt: TGCGCCAGCAGCCCGGGACAGCCCACAGATACGCAGTATTTT
CDR3aa: CASSPGQPTDTQYF

j_gene: TRBJ1-1
v_gene: TRBV19
abundance: NA
d_gene: NA
CDR3nt: TGTGCCAGTAGTACCTGGACAGCCAACGGGGACACTGAAGCTTTCTTT
CDR3aa: CASSTWTANGDTEAFF

j_gene: TRBJ1-2
v_gene: TRBV4-3
abundance: NA
d_gene: TRBD1
CDR3nt: TGCGCCAGCAGCCAAGGTTCTCTGACAGGGGGCTATGGCTACACCTTC
CDR3aa: CASSQGSLTGGYGYTF